The TCR beta chain described here comes from a study of tumor-infiltrating lymphocytes in primary liver carcinoma. About the research overall: Aged between 30 and 69 years, the patients were men and women. Sequenced samples came back with roughly 3.65 to 7.13 million productive TCRbeta reads, and the counts looked alike across tissue types.

Germline-derived CDR1 and CDR2 are LNHDA and SQIVND (reference sequence). This CDR3 comprises 15 residues. After removal of 6 bases from V and 9 bases from J, the junction contained 12 bases not matched to a gene. Overall study findings and caveats: Pairs of tumor regions overlapped more than tumor-adjacent and tumor-blood pairs did.

The researchers produced TCR beta cDNA from roughly 550 ng total RNA with a constant-region primer. Slightly modified ARM-PCR, run as three nested multiplex PCR rounds, produced the TCR beta libraries. The opening two PCR rounds, 10 cycles each, paired TRBV1-TRBV30 forward primers with a C-beta reverse primer. From the multiplex PCR reads, TCRdb called clonotypes with MiXCR, one entry per CDR3 protein. Of 320,000 or so distinct CDR3 sequences in the sample, less than 75% are singletons; the top ten hold roughly 9%. RNA was extracted from whole blood without cell sorting, alongside germline DNA. As concerns this clonotype: The target antigen is unknown.

This TCR derives from a middle-aged man with primary liver carcinoma and hepatitis B virus infection. The J gene is TRBJ2-7, the V gene TRBV19, with TRBD2 matching over 12 bases. Sequenced input: peripheral blood. As DNA, the CDR3 is TGTGCCAGTAGCCGTGGACTAGCGGGAACTGGTGGGCAGTACTTC. It encodes CASSRGLAGTGGQYF.